The clone carrying this T cell receptor (beta chain) appeared a single time. As yet, its antigen is unknown. These data belong to a study of T cells in tuberculosis. Turning to the study itself: A South African cohort included IGRA-negative adolescents, latently infected IGRA-positive adolescents and adults with active tuberculosis. The study, taken as a whole, reports: Shorter CDR3-alpha in active tuberculosis partly drove smaller distances.

Produced via immunoSEQ multiplex PCR; TCRdb's table is partial and in-frame only. The sample holds 40,000 to 45,000 clones, nearly 95% seen once. Latent tuberculosis screening used tuberculin skin test and IGRA at entry. On average about 100,000 T cells per donor were immunosequenced. Trimming at V came to 0 bases and at J to 4 bases, leaving 4 bases not matched to a gene. The CDR3 is 16 amino acids. Germline V lookup: CDR1 SGHAT, CDR2 FQDESV (reference sequence). The chain recombines TRBV11-1 with TRBJ2-5; the match to TRBD2 covers 11 bases. Sequenced: PBMCs. This clonotype originated in a donor aged 10-29 years with latent tuberculosis or without tuberculosis infection. The CDR3 region is CASSLATSGKGETQYF. CDR3 nucleotide sequence: TGTGCCAGCAGCTTAGCGACTAGCGGGAAGGGAGAGACCCAGTACTTC. Full variable domain (missing parts from reference TRBV11-1 and TRBJ2-5): EAEVAQSPRYKITEKSQAVAFWCDPISGHATLYWYRQILGQGPELLVQFQDESVVDDSQLPKDRFSAERLKGVDSTLKIQPAELGDSAMYLCASSLATSGKGETQYFGPGTRLLVL.